This T cell receptor (beta chain) appears in the sequencing data of a study of blood T cell repertoires in COVID-19 (dated by TCRdb to 2019 to 2021). The study in broad terms: Collaborator samples came from the United States, Italy and Spain and covered acute and convalescent phases of COVID-19. The prospective study material was composed of cDNA or gDNA derived from T cells, B-cell-depleted T cells, or PBMCs. The dataset comprised deeply sampled blood TCRbeta repertoires from subjects exposed to, actively infected with, or recovered from COVID-19. The repertoires were made available in a free public database intended to serve as a resource for research on the immune response to SARS-CoV-2. The samples were drawn from two sources: the first 160 participants of the ongoing ImmuneRACE study, and some 1,300 subjects contributed by 6 global collaborators. Nearly every sample came with metadata listing a de-identified subject ID, COVID-19 status, age in years and sex. Where HLA class I and class II types were available, the types were taken from metadata supplied by the sample provider, not from assay-based typing. The paper's findings and limits, for the study overall: The quantity of clinical and demographic metadata differed by source and by participant and was supplied without curation.

Remarks on this clone: Its antigen target is currently unknown. Per-nucleotide qualities are absent, and no much larger clonotype sits a single base away.

TCRbeta CDR3 regions were amplified from genomic DNA by means of the immunoSEQ Assay, a bias-controlled multiplex PCR. Turning to the authors' computational methods: The number of nucleated cells in each sample was estimated from the amplification of reference gene primers within the assay. To quantify the absolute abundance of each unique TCRbeta CDR3 rearrangement, sequence reads were collapsed and filtered. For each sample, productive Simpson clonality was calculated as the square root of Simpson's diversity index across productive rearrangements. Held by TCRdb, this immuneACCESS table contains in-frame sequences only and omits some clones. Under half of the omission traces to an unresolved V gene where checked; the cause of the rest is unknown. That table gives V, J and clone size, and the DNA gave D and trimming. Within this sample are hundreds of thousands of clones, with about nine tenths of them counted one time only. Under 7% of the sample comes from the top ten.

Another Seattle source contributed samples from volunteer blood donors who had recovered from COVID-19. Collaborating institutions collected whole blood in K2EDTA tubes following their own protocols. For TCRbeta analysis, collaborators shipped samples as frozen whole blood, isolated PBMCs, or DNA extracted from either of those sample types. The sequencing sample was made of peripheral blood. This clonotype was sampled from a man between 60 and 75 years old who had recovered from COVID-19.

The DNA sequence is given as TGTGCCAGCAGTTACTCGACAACAGGGGTAGGAGGCTACACCTTC. Translated, it reads CASSYSTTGVGGYTF. The V and J genes are TRBV6-5 and TRBJ1-2, and TRBD1 aligns with 7 junction nucleotides. The CDR3, cysteine through phenylalanine, is 15 amino acids long. The read is trimmed to its CDR3 DNA, 45 bases read in frame from base 1. In the germline V gene, CDR1 corresponds to MNHEY and CDR2 to SVGAGI. Trimming takes 0 bases off V and 8 bases off J; junction bases not matched to a gene: 9.